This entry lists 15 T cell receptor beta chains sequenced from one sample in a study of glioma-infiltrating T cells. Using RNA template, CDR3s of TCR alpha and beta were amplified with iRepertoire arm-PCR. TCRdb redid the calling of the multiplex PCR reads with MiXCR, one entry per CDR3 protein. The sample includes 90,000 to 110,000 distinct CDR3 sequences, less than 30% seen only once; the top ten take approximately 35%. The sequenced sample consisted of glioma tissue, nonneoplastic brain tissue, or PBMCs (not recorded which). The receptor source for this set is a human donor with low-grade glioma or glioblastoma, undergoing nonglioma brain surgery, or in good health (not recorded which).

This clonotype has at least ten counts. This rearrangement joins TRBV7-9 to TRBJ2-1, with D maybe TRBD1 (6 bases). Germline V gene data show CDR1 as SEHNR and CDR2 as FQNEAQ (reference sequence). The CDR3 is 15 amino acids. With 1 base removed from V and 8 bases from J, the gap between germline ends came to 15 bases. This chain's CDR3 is CASSLVGQGIHEQFF. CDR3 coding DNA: TGTGCCAGCAGCTTAGTTGGGCAGGGGATCCATGAGCAGTTCTTC. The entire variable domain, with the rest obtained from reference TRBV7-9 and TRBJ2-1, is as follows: DTGVSQNPRHKITKRGQNVTFRCDPISEHNRLYWYRQTLGQGPEFLTYFQNEAQLEKSRLLSDRFSAERPKGSFSTLEIQRTEQGDSAMYLCASSLVGQGIHEQFFGPGTRLTVL.

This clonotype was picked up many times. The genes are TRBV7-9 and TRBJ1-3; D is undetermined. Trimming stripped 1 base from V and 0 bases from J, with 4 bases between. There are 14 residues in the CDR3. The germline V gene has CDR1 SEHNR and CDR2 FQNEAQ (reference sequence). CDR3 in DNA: TGTGCCAGCAGCTTAGACCGCTCTGGAAACACCATATATTTT. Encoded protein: CASSLDRSGNTIYF.

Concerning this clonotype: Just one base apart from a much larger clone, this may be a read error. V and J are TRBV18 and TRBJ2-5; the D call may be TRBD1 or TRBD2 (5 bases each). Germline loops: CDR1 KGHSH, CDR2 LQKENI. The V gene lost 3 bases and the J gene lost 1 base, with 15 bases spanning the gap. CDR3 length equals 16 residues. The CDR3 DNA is TGTGCCAGCTCACCCAAGGGACCCACCTCCCAAGAGACCCAGTACTTC. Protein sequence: CASSPKGPTSQETQYF.

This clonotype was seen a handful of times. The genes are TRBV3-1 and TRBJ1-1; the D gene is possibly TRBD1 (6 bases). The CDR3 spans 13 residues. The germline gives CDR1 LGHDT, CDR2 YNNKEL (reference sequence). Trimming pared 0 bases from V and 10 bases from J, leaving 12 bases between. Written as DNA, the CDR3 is TGTGCCAGCAGCCAAGATGGGCAGGGGCGAGCTTTCTTT. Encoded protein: CASSQDGQGRAFF.

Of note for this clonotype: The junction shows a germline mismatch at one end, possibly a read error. As DNA, the CDR3 is TGCGCCACCTCTCCGGGACAGTACAATGGGCAGTTCTTC. Protein sequence: CATSPGQYNGQFF. The J gene is TRBJ2-1, the V gene TRBV6-5; 7 bases align to TRBD1. Germline lookup yields CDR1 MNHEY and CDR2 SVGAGI. The CDR3 is made up of 13 amino acids.

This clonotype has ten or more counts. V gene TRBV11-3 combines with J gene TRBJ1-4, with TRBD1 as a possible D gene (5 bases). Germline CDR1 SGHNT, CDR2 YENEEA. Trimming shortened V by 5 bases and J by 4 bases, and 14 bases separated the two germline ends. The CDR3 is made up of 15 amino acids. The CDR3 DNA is TGTGCCAGCAGCCGATGGGGGGTTAATAATGAAAAACTGTTTTTT. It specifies CASSRWGVNNEKLFF. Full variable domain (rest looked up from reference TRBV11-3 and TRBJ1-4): EAGVVQSPRYKIIEKKQPVAFWCNPISGHNTLYWYLQNLGQGPELLIRYENEEAVDDSQLPKDRFSAERLKGVDSTLKIQPAELGDSAVYLCASSRWGVNNEKLFFGSGTQLSVL.

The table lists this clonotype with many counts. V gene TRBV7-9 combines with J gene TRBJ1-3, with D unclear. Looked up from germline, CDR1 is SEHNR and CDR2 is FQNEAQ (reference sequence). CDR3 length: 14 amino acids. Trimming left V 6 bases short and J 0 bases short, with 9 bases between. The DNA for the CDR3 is TGTGCCAGCAGTCCATTGAGCTCTGGAAACACCATATATTTT. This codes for CASSPLSSGNTIYF.

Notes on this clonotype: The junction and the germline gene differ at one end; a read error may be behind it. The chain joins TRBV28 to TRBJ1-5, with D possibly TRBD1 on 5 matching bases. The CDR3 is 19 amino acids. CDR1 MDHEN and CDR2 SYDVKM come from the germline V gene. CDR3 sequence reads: CASSYRYKPKGRSSQPQHF. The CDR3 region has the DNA TGTGCCAGCAGCTACAGGTACAAGCCCAAGGGACGGAGCAGTCAGCCCCAGCATTTT.

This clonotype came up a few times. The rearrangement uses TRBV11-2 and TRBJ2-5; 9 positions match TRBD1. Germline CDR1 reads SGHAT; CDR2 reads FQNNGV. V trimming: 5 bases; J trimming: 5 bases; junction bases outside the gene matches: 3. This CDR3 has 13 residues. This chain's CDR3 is CASSLDRGETQYF. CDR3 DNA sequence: TGTGCCAGCAGCCTCGACAGGGGGGAGACCCAGTACTTC.

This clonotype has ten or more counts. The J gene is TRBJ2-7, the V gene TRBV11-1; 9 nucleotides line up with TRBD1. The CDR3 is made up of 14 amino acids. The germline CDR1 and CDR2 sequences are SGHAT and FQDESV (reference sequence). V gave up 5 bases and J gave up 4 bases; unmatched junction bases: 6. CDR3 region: CASSLGTGWYEQYF. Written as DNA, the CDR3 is TGTGCCAGCAGCCTGGGGACAGGGTGGTACGAGCAGTACTTC.

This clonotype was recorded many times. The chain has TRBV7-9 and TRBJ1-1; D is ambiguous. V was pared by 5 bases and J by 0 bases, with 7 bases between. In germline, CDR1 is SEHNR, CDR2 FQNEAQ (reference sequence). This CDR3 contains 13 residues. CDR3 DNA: TGTGCCAGCAGCCCCTCATTGAACACTGAAGCTTTCTTT. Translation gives CASSPSLNTEAFF. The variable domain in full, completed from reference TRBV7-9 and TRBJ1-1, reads DTGVSQNPRHKITKRGQNVTFRCDPISEHNRLYWYRQTLGQGPEFLTYFQNEAQLEKSRLLSDRFSAERPKGSFSTLEIQRTEQGDSAMYLCASSPSLNTEAFFGQGTRLTVV.

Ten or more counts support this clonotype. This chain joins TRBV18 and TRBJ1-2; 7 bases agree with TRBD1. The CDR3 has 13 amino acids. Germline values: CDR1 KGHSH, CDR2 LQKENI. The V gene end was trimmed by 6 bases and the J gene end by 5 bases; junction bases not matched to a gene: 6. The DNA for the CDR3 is TGTGCCAGCTCGACGACAGGGTTGTATGGCTACACCTTC. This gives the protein CASSTTGLYGYTF.

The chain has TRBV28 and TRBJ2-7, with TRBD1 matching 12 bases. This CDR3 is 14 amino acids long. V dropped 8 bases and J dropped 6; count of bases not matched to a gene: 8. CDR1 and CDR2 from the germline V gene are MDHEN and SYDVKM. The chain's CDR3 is CASQGQGALIEQYF. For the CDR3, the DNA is TGTGCCAGCCAGGGACAGGGGGCCCTTATCGAGCAGTACTTC.

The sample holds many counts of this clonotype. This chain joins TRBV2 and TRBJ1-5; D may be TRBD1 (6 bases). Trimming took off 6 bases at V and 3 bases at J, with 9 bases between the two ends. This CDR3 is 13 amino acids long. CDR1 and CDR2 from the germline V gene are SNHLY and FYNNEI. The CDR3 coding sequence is TGTGCCAGCAGGGACAGTCCCAATCAGCCCCAGCATTTT. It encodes CASRDSPNQPQHF.

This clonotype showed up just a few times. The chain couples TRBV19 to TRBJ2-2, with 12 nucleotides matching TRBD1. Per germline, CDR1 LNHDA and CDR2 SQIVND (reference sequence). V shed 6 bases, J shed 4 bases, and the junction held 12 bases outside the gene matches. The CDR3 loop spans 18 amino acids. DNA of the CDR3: TGTGCCAGTAGGGAAACCGGGACAGGGGGCATATTCACCGGGGAGCTGTTTTTT. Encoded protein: CASRETGTGGIFTGELFF. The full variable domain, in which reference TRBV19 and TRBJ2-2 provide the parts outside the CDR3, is DGGITQSPKYLFRKEGQNVTLSCEQNLNHDAMYWYRQDPGQGLRLIYYSQIVNDFQKGDIAEGYSVSREKKESFPLTVTSAQKNPTAFYLCASRETGTGGIFTGELFFGEGSRLTVL.